A selection of T cell receptor beta chains follows, all from one sample in a study of blood T cell repertoires in COVID-19. TCRdb keeps only in-frame clones here, not all; method: immunoSEQ multiplex PCR. Here the sample spans 400,000 to 450,000 clones, about 91% being singletons. The sequenced sample was peripheral blood. These receptor sequences come from a woman aged 45-60 years with COVID-19, enrolled during active disease. Both conserved end residues are part of each CDR3. D genes are given only for firm matches. Clone size is shown for a subset of rows, as once, few, many or a class of expanded clone.

length,size,V,D,J,CDR3,DNA
14,-,TRBV19,TRBD1,TRBJ2-7,CASSTPGTAYEQYF,TGTGCCAGTAGTACACCCGGGACAGCCTACGAGCAGTACTTC
18,-,TRBV19,-,TRBJ1-3,CASSIESLLGSPGNTIYF,TGTGCCAGTAGTATAGAATCCTTACTAGGTTCTCCTGGAAACACCATATATTTT
16,-,TRBV5-4,TRBD1,TRBJ1-6,CASSAGQEGSRSPLHF,TGTGCCAGCAGCGCCGGACAGGAGGGTTCGAGATCACCCCTCCACTTT
11,-,TRBV20-1,-,TRBJ1-1,CSARPNTEAFF,TGCAGTGCTAGACCAAACACTGAAGCTTTCTTT
18,-,TRBV4-1,TRBD2,TRBJ2-5,CASSQAHGAGGVGETQYF,TGCGCCAGCAGCCAAGCCCACGGAGCGGGGGGGGTAGGGGAGACCCAGTACTTC
15,-,TRBV30,-,TRBJ2-1,CAWCRLGGLYNEQFF,TGTGCCTGGTGTAGGCTAGGGGGTCTTTACAATGAGCAGTTCTTC
13,once,TRBV6-5,TRBD1,TRBJ1-2,CASSYGTGTGYTF,TGTGCCAGCAGTTACGGGACAGGGACCGGCTACACCTTC
12,-,TRBV7-8,-,TRBJ1-3,CASSLSRNTIYF,TGTGCCAGCAGCTTAAGCAGAAACACCATATATTTT
17,-,TRBV6-1,TRBD2,TRBJ2-1,CASSERGRRGSQKGQFF,TGTGCCAGCAGTGAAAGAGGCAGGCGGGGGTCCCAAAAAGGGCAGTTCTTC
16,-,TRBV9,TRBD2,TRBJ2-7,CASSGVPGTSSYEQYF,TGTGCCAGCAGCGGCGTCCCCGGGACTAGCTCGTACGAGCAGTACTTC
16,-,TRBV5-8,TRBD1,TRBJ1-3,CASRKGTGSSGNTIYF,TGTGCCAGCAGAAAAGGGACAGGGAGCTCTGGAAACACCATATATTTT
16,-,TRBV3-1/TRBV3-2,-,TRBJ2-2,CASSQEGGEITGELFF,TGTGCCAGCAGCCAAGAGGGCGGGGAGATCACCGGGGAGCTGTTTTTT
16,-,TRBV28,-,TRBJ1-5,CASSYPVEGGNQPQHF,TGTGCCAGCAGTTACCCCGTGGAGGGTGGAAATCAGCCCCAGCATTTT
13,once,TRBV15,-,TRBJ1-5,CATSRESDQPQHF,TGTGCCACCAGCAGAGAATCGGATCAGCCCCAGCATTTT
14,-,TRBV28,TRBD1,TRBJ2-7,CASSLGDRVYEQYF,TGTGCCAGCAGTTTAGGGGACAGGGTCTACGAGCAGTACTTC
15,-,TRBV27,TRBD1,TRBJ2-6,CAAGGRISGANVLTF,TGTGCCGCAGGGGGCAGAATCTCTGGGGCCAACGTCCTGACTTTC
13,-,TRBV5-1,-,TRBJ1-1,CASSLRQNTEAFF,TGCGCCAGCAGCTTGCGACAGAACACTGAAGCTTTCTTT
16,-,TRBV2,TRBD1,TRBJ1-3,CASSSPGQGPGNTIYF,TGTGCCAGCAGCTCTCCGGGACAGGGGCCTGGAAACACCATATATTTT
11,few,TRBV28,-,TRBJ2-7,CASSFGYEQYF,TGTGCCAGCAGTTTCGGGTACGAGCAGTACTTC
13,-,TRBV9,TRBD1,TRBJ1-2,CASSRDSDYGYTF,TGTGCCAGCAGCCGGGACAGCGACTATGGCTACACCTTC
15,-,TRBV10-1,TRBD1,TRBJ2-7,CASSELRTGPYEQYF,TGCGCCAGCAGTGAGCTTAGGACAGGGCCCTACGAGCAGTACTTC
13,-,TRBV12-3/TRBV12-4,-,TRBJ1-5,CASSFQDGQPQHF,TGTGCCAGCAGTTTCCAGGATGGTCAGCCCCAGCATTTT
15,-,TRBV7-9,-,TRBJ2-7,CASSFQEGFKYEQYF,TGTGCCAGCAGCTTTCAGGAGGGTTTTAAATACGAGCAGTACTTC
12,-,TRBV2,TRBD1,TRBJ2-7,CASIRQGYEQYF,TGTGCCAGCATTAGACAGGGCTACGAGCAGTACTTC
16,-,TRBV14,TRBD2,TRBJ2-1,CASSQGKRGGGDEQFF,TGTGCCAGCAGCCAAGGGAAGCGGGGGGGAGGCGATGAGCAGTTCTTC
15,-,TRBV10-2,TRBD1,TRBJ1-1,CASSEGQGEATEAFF,TGCGCCAGCAGTGAGGGACAGGGCGAGGCCACTGAAGCTTTCTTT
16,-,TRBV7-8,TRBD1,TRBJ1-2,CASSSRTGTGNYGYTF,TGTGCCAGCAGCTCCCGGACAGGGACAGGGAACTATGGCTACACCTTC
16,-,TRBV24-1,TRBD2,TRBJ2-1,CATSDQTSGRSNEQFF,TGTGCCACCAGTGACCAGACTAGCGGGCGCTCCAATGAGCAGTTCTTC
14,once,TRBV4-1,-,TRBJ2-7,CASSQDTETYEQYF,TGCGCCAGCAGCCAAGATACAGAAACCTACGAGCAGTACTTC
14,-,TRBV19,-,TRBJ1-5,CASSQGPSNQPQHF,TGTGCCAGTAGTCAGGGGCCTAGCAATCAGCCCCAGCATTTT
12,few,TRBV20-1,-,TRBJ1-2,CSASSGLRGYTF,TGCAGTGCTAGTTCAGGACTCCGTGGCTACACCTTC
13,-,TRBV5-1,-,TRBJ1-1,CASSPRGNTEAFF,TGCGCCAGCAGCCCTCGGGGGAACACTGAAGCTTTCTTT
12,-,TRBV11-3,-,TRBJ2-2,CANPEGTGELFF,TGTGCCAACCCAGAGGGCACCGGGGAGCTGTTTTTT
14,-,TRBV7-9,TRBD1,TRBJ1-6,CASSAQGAGSPLHF,TGTGCCAGCAGCGCTCAGGGGGCTGGTTCACCCCTCCACTTT
17,-,TRBV10-1,-,TRBJ1-2,CASSRGPGAGANYGYTF,TGCGCCAGCAGTCGAGGTCCTGGAGCGGGAGCTAACTATGGCTACACCTTC
15,-,TRBV7-9,-,TRBJ1-1,CASSQHAGSSTEAFF,TGTGCCAGCAGTCAGCACGCAGGTTCGTCCACTGAAGCTTTCTTT
14,-,TRBV19,TRBD2,TRBJ2-3,CATSRGGGSDTQYF,TGTGCCACCTCGCGGGGGGGCGGGTCAGATACGCAGTATTTT
17,-,TRBV6-2/TRBV6-3,-,TRBJ1-2,CASSYASGGTLAFGYTF,TGTGCCAGCAGTTACGCGAGCGGGGGGACCTTAGCGTTTGGCTACACCTTC
15,-,TRBV28,TRBD2,TRBJ2-1,CASSPGGASLNEQFF,TGTGCCAGCAGTCCCGGGGGGGCGTCGTTAAATGAGCAGTTCTTC
14,-,TRBV5-1,-,TRBJ2-7,CASSLSVRAYEQYF,TGCGCCAGCAGCTTAAGCGTCAGGGCCTACGAGCAGTACTTC
15,-,TRBV5-1,TRBD1,TRBJ2-3,CASSSRQGATDTQYF,TGCGCCAGCAGCTCCCGACAGGGGGCGACAGATACGCAGTATTTT
13,-,TRBV18,-,TRBJ1-6,CASSPRENSPLHF,TGTGCCAGCTCACCCCGAGAGAATTCACCCCTCCACTTT
14,-,TRBV7-3,-,TRBJ2-7,CASSLLGLQREQYF,TGTGCCAGCAGCTTACTTGGATTGCAGCGCGAGCAGTACTTC
15,-,TRBV12-5,TRBD1,TRBJ2-5,CASGSRQTGRETQYF,TGTGCTAGTGGTTCCCGCCAGACAGGGCGAGAGACCCAGTACTTC
15,-,TRBV6-5,-,TRBJ1-5,CASSDTGLSNQPQHF,TGTGCCAGCAGCGATACAGGTCTTAGCAATCAGCCCCAGCATTTT
12,once,TRBV6-5,-,TRBJ2-7,CASTEGLYEQYF,TGTGCCAGCACGGAGGGGCTCTACGAGCAGTACTTC
15,-,TRBV3-1/TRBV3-2,TRBD2,TRBJ2-3,CASSPIAGGTDTQYF,TGTGCCAGCAGCCCAATAGCGGGGGGCACAGATACGCAGTATTTT
15,few,TRBV19,-,TRBJ1-1,CATEVWQAGNTEAFF,TGTGCCACCGAGGTCTGGCAGGCGGGGAACACTGAAGCTTTCTTT
14,-,TRBV6-5,TRBD1,TRBJ2-3,CASHGTGATDTQYF,TGTGCCAGCCACGGGACAGGGGCAACAGATACGCAGTATTTT
15,once,TRBV11-2,TRBD1,TRBJ1-6,CASSLGTGGHSPLHF,TGTGCCAGCAGCTTAGGGACAGGGGGGCATTCACCCCTCCACTTT